This T cell receptor (beta chain) was identified in a study of OX40 agonist ivuxolimab in advanced cancers. This clone was seen a handful of times. Some clones are missing from TCRdb's copy, which holds only in-frame ones; the method was immunoSEQ multiplex PCR. The sample shows about 18,000 clones, around 78% of them seen only once. Germline loops: CDR1 LNHDA, CDR2 SQIVND (reference sequence). Trimming at V came to 5 bases and at J to 6 bases, leaving 9 bases not matched to a gene. The CDR3 length is 15 residues. Here the sequenced sample was CD4+ or CD8+ T cells sorted from blood, taken in a trial of the OX40 agonist ivuxolimab. The clonotype originates from an adult with an advanced solid tumor such as melanoma, head and neck, liver or kidney cancer. The chain links TRBV19 to TRBJ1-2, with TRBD1 matching 10 bases. This chain's CDR3 is CASSPGTGAYNGYTF. The CDR3 DNA follows: TGTGCCAGTAGTCCTGGGACAGGGGCTTATAATGGCTACACCTTC.